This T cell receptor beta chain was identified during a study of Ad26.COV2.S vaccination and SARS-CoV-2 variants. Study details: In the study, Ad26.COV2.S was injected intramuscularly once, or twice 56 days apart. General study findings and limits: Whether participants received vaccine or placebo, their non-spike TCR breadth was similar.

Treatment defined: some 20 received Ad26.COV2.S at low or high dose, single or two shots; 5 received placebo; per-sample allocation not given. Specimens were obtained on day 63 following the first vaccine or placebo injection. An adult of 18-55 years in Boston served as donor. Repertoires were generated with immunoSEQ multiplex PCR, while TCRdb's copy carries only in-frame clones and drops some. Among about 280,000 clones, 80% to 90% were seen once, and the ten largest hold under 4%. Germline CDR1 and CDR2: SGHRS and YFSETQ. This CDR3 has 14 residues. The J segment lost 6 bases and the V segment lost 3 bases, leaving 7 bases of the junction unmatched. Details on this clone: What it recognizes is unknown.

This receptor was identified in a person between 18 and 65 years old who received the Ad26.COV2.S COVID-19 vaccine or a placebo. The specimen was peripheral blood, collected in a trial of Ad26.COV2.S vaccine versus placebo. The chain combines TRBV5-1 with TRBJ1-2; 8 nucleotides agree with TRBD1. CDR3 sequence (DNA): TGCGCCAGCAGCTCCCAGACAGGGGTTGATGGCTACACCTTC. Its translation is CASSSQTGVDGYTF.